This T cell receptor (beta chain) stems from a study of regulatory and conventional T cells in RAG deficiency. Conventional CD4+ T cells were sorted from blood as CD25-low CD127-high cells. Study conclusions and caveats: Shannon entropy fell and Simpson indices rose in RAG-deficient patients. Omenn syndrome and CID/AS patients had 95 to 100-fold fewer unique Treg TCR beta sequences, versus about 10-fold elsewhere.

V lost 3 bases and J lost 10; bases outside the gene matches: 6. CDR1 and CDR2 (germline): SGHDT, YYEEEE. The CDR3 totals 12 residues. Points on this clone: Its specificity is not known.

Here immunoSEQ multiplex PCR was the method, and the copy in TCRdb shows in-frame clones only, minus some. The sample lists some 21,000 clones, around 97% seen once, with 1% to 1.5% in the top ten. The same data also contributed to another study, on regulatory T cells. As reported in that work: The PCR used 52 TRBV and 13 TRBJ primers. Regulatory T cells showed the strongest V-J pair restriction and V/J gene skewing among patient repertoires.

This sequence was found in a human donor in good health. V is TRBV5-6 and J is TRBJ2-7; TRBD1 agrees at 8 bases. The sequenced sample consisted of CD25- CD4+ T cells sorted from blood. The CDR3 DNA reads TGTGCCAGCAGCTCCTCGACAGGGGCACAGTACTTC. This sequence encodes CASSSSTGAQYF.